The clone carrying this TCR beta chain was recorded at least ten times. Antigen specificity is unknown. Germline CDR1 reads SEHNR; CDR2 reads FQNEAQ (reference sequence). Unmatched junction bases numbered 2, after V lost 0 bases and J lost 3 bases. The CDR3 is made up of 15 amino acids. This record belongs to a study of CD8+CD57+ T cells in acquired aplastic anemia. Study in general: The study obtained an average of about 3.4 ug of DNA from sorted CD4+ and CD8+ cells.

TCR beta VDJ and CDR3 were profiled, and genomic DNA was the template. TCRdb redid the calling of the reads with MiXCR, one entry per CDR3 protein. The data contain some 190,000 distinct CDR3 sequences, approximately 49% of them seen just once; the ten biggest clones take up around a sixth. Overall study results and limits: In CD8+ cells, Simpson's diversity showed no significant difference between patients and controls. Patients and controls shared some 29 CD8+ CDR3 sequences, which appeared highly expressed in patients and within their immunodominant clones.

This sequence originates from a human donor in good health, serving as a control. The chain has TRBV7-9 and TRBJ1-2; 9 bases are shared with TRBD1. Sequenced material: sorted CD4+, CD8+, or CD8+CD57+ T cells (not recorded which) from PBMCs. The CDR3 DNA follows: TGTGCCAGCAGCTTAGCTACAGGGGGCGACTATGGCTACACCTTC. Amino acid sequence: CASSLATGGDYGYTF.